These 30 T cell receptor beta chains originate from one sample sequenced in a study of T cells in Graves' hyperthyroidism and ophthalmopathy. RNA transcripts were the template for amplifying TCR beta CDR3 regions. Primed by the HTBI set, a first-round RT-PCR was run on the TCR CDR3. TCRdb analysed the multiplex PCR reads with MiXCR anew, one entry per CDR3 protein. The table shows some 490,000 distinct CDR3 sequences, with less than 25% occurring only once. The specimen sequenced was blood. Every receptor here comes from a woman aged 70-85 years with Graves' ophthalmopathy.

This clonotype was picked up many times. The V gene is TRBV29-1, the J gene TRBJ1-1; 10 bases map to TRBD1. Germline assignment: CDR1 SQVTM and CDR2 ANQGSEA. V lost 6 bases, J lost 3 bases, and 7 bases stayed unmatched. This CDR3 spans 14 amino acids. Here the CDR3 reads CSVRQGAADTEAFF. CDR3 nucleotide sequence: TGCAGCGTAAGACAGGGGGCAGCGGACACTGAAGCTTTCTTT.

The chain carries TRBV19 and TRBJ1-1; D is perhaps TRBD1 (6 bases). Germline CDR1 and CDR2: LNHDA and SQIVND (reference sequence). This CDR3 is built from 13 residues. V lost 7 bases, J lost 6 bases, and 15 bases lay in between. The CDR3 sequence: CASTQQGGPEAFF. DNA of the CDR3: TGTGCCAGTACCCAACAGGGTGGGCCTGAAGCTTTCTTT.

The chain combines TRBV6-5 with TRBJ2-1, with 7 positions matching TRBD2. V lost 2 bases to trimming and J lost 8 bases; unmatched junction nucleotides: 15. Germline loops: CDR1 MNHEY, CDR2 SVGAGI. CDR3 length: 17 amino acids. The DNA of the CDR3 is TGTGCCAGCAGTTACGGTTCGGGGGGTCGTTATCCGTATGAGCAGTTCTTC. This codes for CASSYGSGGRYPYEQFF.

The chain is built from TRBV10-3 and TRBJ2-3; no clear D. CDR3 length equals 13 residues. Trimming cost V 0 bases and J 6 bases, with 7 bases left between them. Germline CDR1 is ENHRY and CDR2 is SYGVKD. In nucleotides, the CDR3 is TGTGCCATCAGTGAGTCATCGCGGGATACGCAGTATTTT. Its translation is CAISESSRDTQYF.

The chain carries TRBV4-1 and TRBJ2-7, with D possibly being TRBD1 (6 bases). Per germline, CDR1 MGHRA and CDR2 YSYEKL. The CDR3 consists of 14 residues. Trimming removed 0 bases from V and 1 base from J, with 7 bases in between. The CDR3, as DNA: TGCGCCAGCAGCCAAGATCAGGGGTCCTACGAGCAGTACTTC. It specifies CASSQDQGSYEQYF.

The chain links TRBV7-3 to TRBJ2-2; tentatively, D is TRBD1 (6 bases). Per the germline V gene, CDR1 is SGHTA and CDR2 is FQGTGA. The CDR3 runs 14 residues. The ends were cut back, 5 bases at V and 7 bases at J, with 14 bases in the middle. The CDR3 DNA reads as TGTGCCAGCAGCCTAGGGCAGGGGTACGGGGAGCTGTTTTTT. Amino acids: CASSLGQGYGELFF.

Details on this clonotype: A much larger clone differs from this one at a single base, so this may be a read error. The chain joins TRBV9 to TRBJ2-1; 14 nucleotides match TRBD2. Trimming took 4 bases from V and 7 from J; bases not matched to a gene: 4. The CDR3 is 15 amino acids. The germline V gene has CDR1 SGDLS and CDR2 YYNGEE. The CDR3 protein is CASSLRTSGRNEQFF. In DNA, the CDR3 is TGTGCCAGCAGCCTCCGGACTAGCGGGAGGAATGAGCAGTTCTTC.

J is TRBJ2-7 and V is TRBV29-1, with 7 bases aligning to TRBD1. V lost 6 bases to trimming and J lost 2 bases; unmatched junction nucleotides: 4. Germline assignment: CDR1 SQVTM and CDR2 ANQGSEA. This CDR3 comprises 12 residues. The CDR3 region is CSVTGYAYEQYF. The CDR3 bases are TGCAGCGTGACAGGGTACGCCTACGAGCAGTACTTC.

The V gene is TRBV28, the J gene TRBJ1-5; D not certain. This CDR3 contains 17 residues. The ends were cut back, 4 bases at V and 2 bases at J, with 18 bases in the middle. The germline CDR1 and CDR2 sequences are MDHEN and SYDVKM. CDR3 bases: TGTGCCAGCAGTTCCCCAACCCGTAGTGGGGGCAATCAGCCCCAGCATTTT. It yields the protein CASSSPTRSGGNQPQHF.

This clonotype was recorded at least ten times. The CDR3: CASSARTSEDTQYF. In DNA, the CDR3 is TGTGCCAGCAGCGCTCGGACTAGTGAGGATACGCAGTATTTT. V gene TRBV3-1 combines with J gene TRBJ2-3, with TRBD2 matching 7 bases. V lost 5 bases to trimming and J lost 6 bases; unmatched junction nucleotides: 8. Germline loops: CDR1 LGHDT, CDR2 YNNKEL (reference sequence). The CDR3 runs to 14 residues.

V gene TRBV30 combines with J gene TRBJ2-7, with 9 bases lining up with TRBD1. This CDR3 region has 14 residues. With V trimmed by 0 bases and J by 7 bases, 7 bases remained unmatched. CDR1 and CDR2 (germline): GTSNPN, SVGIG (reference sequence). The CDR3 reads CAWSVGGQGGEQYF. CDR3 coding DNA: TGTGCCTGGAGTGTAGGGGGACAGGGAGGTGAGCAGTACTTC.

This clonotype appeared a few times. The V call is TRBV2, the J call TRBJ2-3, with D hard to call. The CDR3 consists of 15 residues. CDR1 SNHLY and CDR2 FYNNEI come from the germline V gene. Trimming cost V 9 bases and J 2 bases, with 18 bases left between them. Written as DNA, the CDR3 is TGTGCCAGGACGGGCGGCAGCCTATTCACAGATACGCAGTATTTT. Its translation: CARTGGSLFTDTQYF.

This clonotype was found a few times. The chain carries TRBV3-1 and TRBJ1-6, with D perhaps matching TRBD1 (5 bases). This CDR3 spans 14 amino acids. V lost 1 base to trimming and J lost 8 bases, with 9 bases between them. Per germline, CDR1 LGHDT and CDR2 YNNKEL (reference sequence). CDR3 residues: CASSQVPGDSPLHF. The DNA of the CDR3 is TGTGCCAGCAGCCAAGTTCCGGGGGATTCACCCCTCCACTTT.

There are a few counts of this clonotype. The rearrangement joins TRBV19 to TRBJ1-1; TRBD1 aligns across 7 bases. CDR1 and CDR2 from the germline V gene are LNHDA and SQIVND (reference sequence). The CDR3 is made up of 15 amino acids. Losses at the gene ends were 1 base for V and 2 bases for J; bases not matched to a gene: 4. CDR3 in DNA: TGTGCCAGTAGTATAGCCCGGGACAGTAACACTGAAGCTTTCTTT. Protein sequence: CASSIARDSNTEAFF. Supplemented by reference TRBV19 and TRBJ1-1, the full variable domain reads DGGITQSPKYLFRKEGQNVTLSCEQNLNHDAMYWYRQDPGQGLRLIYYSQIVNDFQKGDIAEGYSVSREKKESFPLTVTSAQKNPTAFYLCASSIARDSNTEAFFGQGTRLTVV.

In this sample, this clonotype turned up a few times. The rearrangement joins TRBV10-3 to TRBJ1-1; D is uncertain. Germline-derived CDR1 and CDR2 are ENHRY and SYGVKD. Trimming took 2 bases from V and 4 from J, leaving 11 bases between them. The CDR3 length is 14 residues. Here the CDR3 DNA reads TGTGCCATCAGTGAGGGTGGGTTAAGCACTGAAGCTTTCTTT. It specifies CAISEGGLSTEAFF.

The CDR3 coding sequence is TGTGCCAGCAGGTCTAGCGGTTCTATCTCCTACGAGCAGTACTTC. Translation gives CASRSSGSISYEQYF. The V and J genes are TRBV6-1 and TRBJ2-7; 7 bases are shared with TRBD2. Unmatched junction bases numbered 8, after V lost 6 bases and J lost 0 bases. This CDR3 contains 15 residues. The V gene's germline CDR1 is MNHNS and CDR2 SASEGT.

The CDR3 spells CASSPGTVLRNEQFF. The DNA for the CDR3 is TGTGCCAGCAGCCCTGGGACAGTTCTTCGCAATGAGCAGTTCTTC. V usage is TRBV7-2 and J usage is TRBJ2-1, with 7 bases matching TRBD1. The germline V gene has CDR1 SGHTA and CDR2 FQGNSA. The CDR3 length is 15 residues. The V segment lost 5 bases and the J segment 6 bases; nucleotides outside the gene matches: 10.

In this sample, this clonotype turned up a few times. The V gene is TRBV28, the J gene TRBJ2-5, with no clear D. Per the germline V gene, CDR1 is MDHEN and CDR2 is SYDVKM. V lost 5 bases to trimming and J lost 5 bases, with 15 bases between them. The CDR3 totals 14 residues. The CDR3 spells CASSPPSDPETQYF. CDR3 bases: TGTGCCAGCAGTCCTCCGTCAGACCCGGAGACCCAGTACTTC.

The chain carries TRBV5-1 and TRBJ1-2; 12 bases are shared with TRBD1. CDR1 is SGHRS, CDR2 YFSETQ, per germline. The CDR3 consists of 15 residues. Trimming removed 4 bases from V and 7 bases from J; junction bases left unmatched: 8. The CDR3 is CASSPTGTGGFGYTF. The CDR3 DNA sequence: TGCGCCAGCAGCCCCACAGGGACAGGGGGCTTTGGCTACACCTTC.

The table lists this clonotype with a few counts. CDR3 region: CASSQGRLSYEQYF. CDR3 bases: TGCGCCAGCAGCCAGGGACGGCTCTCCTACGAGCAGTACTTC. The rearrangement uses TRBV4-3 and TRBJ2-7, with D tentatively TRBD1 or TRBD2 (5 bases each). The CDR3 consists of 14 residues. Germline V gene data show CDR1 as LGHNA and CDR2 as YSLEER. V lost 3 bases and J 0 bases, leaving 9 bases between the germline ends.

This clonotype was seen many times. The V call is TRBV28, the J call TRBJ2-3, with 13 bases lining up with TRBD2. J was trimmed by 7 bases and V by 1 base; bases with no gene match: 17. CDR3 length: 20 amino acids. Germline V gene data show CDR1 as MDHEN and CDR2 as SYDVKM. As DNA, the CDR3 is TGTGCCAGCAGTTTATCCCGACTAGCGGGAGGACAAGGCCCCCCGAATACGCAGTATTTT. Translating it yields CASSLSRLAGGQGPPNTQYF.

The V call is TRBV6-2 or TRBV6-3, the J call TRBJ2-3; unclear D gene. CDR1 is MNHEY and CDR2 is SVGEGT in the germline V gene. The CDR3 is 14 amino acids. Between the trimmed V and J ends, which lost 9 bases and 0 bases, there was a span of 13 bases. The CDR3: CASVIGASTDTQYF. CDR3 nucleotide sequence: TGTGCCAGTGTAATAGGAGCTAGCACAGATACGCAGTATTTT.

This clonotype came up many times. The chain carries TRBV6-1 and TRBJ2-7, with 7 bases aligning to TRBD1. Germline V gene data show CDR1 as MNHNS and CDR2 as SASEGT. The CDR3 length is 14 residues. J lost 2 bases, V lost 6 bases, and 7 bases had no gene match. CDR3 nucleotides: TGTGCCAGCAGGAATTCAGGGGGAACCTACGAGCAGTACTTC. This codes for CASRNSGGTYEQYF.

The table lists this clonotype with a few counts. This chain links TRBV6-1 with TRBJ2-2; 8 bases agree with TRBD2. The germline V gene has CDR1 MNHNS and CDR2 SASEGT. V trimming: 7 bases; J trimming: 2 bases; junction bases outside the gene matches: 6. CDR3 length equals 15 residues. The CDR3, as DNA: TGTGCCAGCAATACACTAGCGGCTAACACCGGGGAGCTGTTTTTT. It translates to CASNTLAANTGELFF.

This chain connects TRBV20-1 to TRBJ2-1, with TRBD2 matching 8 bases. The CDR3 spans 19 residues. V dropped 1 base and J dropped 8; count of bases not matched to a gene: 22. Germline lookup yields CDR1 DFQATT and CDR2 SNEGSKA (reference sequence). The chain's CDR3 is CSARGQAGALRRYRDEQFF. The CDR3 DNA reads as TGCAGTGCTAGAGGGCAAGCGGGAGCACTCCGCCGATATAGGGATGAGCAGTTCTTC.

The V and J genes are TRBV20-1 and TRBJ2-7; 9 positions agree with TRBD2. CDR1 and CDR2 (germline): DFQATT, SNEGSKA (reference sequence). Unmatched junction bases numbered 6, after V lost 0 bases and J lost 0 bases. The CDR3 sequence is 16 residues long. For the CDR3, the DNA is TGCAGTGCTAGAGATCCGAGCGGGAGGTACTCCTACGAGCAGTACTTC. It is translated as CSARDPSGRYSYEQYF.

This clonotype showed up just a few times. This chain uses TRBV30 with TRBJ1-4; perhaps TRBD1 as D (5 bases). Trimming left V 2 bases short and J 0 bases short, with 19 bases between. The germline CDR1 and CDR2 sequences are GTSNPN and SVGIG (reference sequence). This CDR3 is 18 amino acids long. CDR3: CAWSSRRQILTTNEKLFF. CDR3 DNA sequence: TGTGCCTGGAGTTCCCGCCGACAGATACTTACAACTAATGAAAAACTGTTTTTT.

There are many counts of this clonotype. The chain uses TRBV5-1 and TRBJ2-1; 7 bases map to TRBD1. The CDR3 is 15 residues long. Germline V gene lookup returns CDR1 SGHRS and CDR2 YFSETQ. Germline trimming cut 0 bases from V and 4 bases from J; bases unmatched to any gene: 4. CDR3 bases: TGCGCCAGCAGCTTGGGGGACAGCCTATACAATGAGCAGTTCTTC. Translating it yields CASSLGDSLYNEQFF.

In this sample, this clonotype turned up a few times. The chain's CDR3 is CASSYSISGLWETQYF. The CDR3 bases are TGTGCCAGCAGTTACTCGATTAGCGGGCTTTGGGAGACCCAGTACTTC. V and J are TRBV6-2 or TRBV6-3 and TRBJ2-5, with 7 bases lining up with TRBD2. Germline V CDR1 and CDR2: MNHEY, SVGEGT. This CDR3 contains 16 residues. With V trimmed by 0 bases and J by 5 bases, 9 bases remained unmatched.

The chain carries TRBV4-3 and TRBJ1-5; D perhaps matches TRBD1 (5 bases). This CDR3 spans 17 amino acids. Per germline, CDR1 LGHNA and CDR2 YSLEER. V was cut by 0 bases and J by 4 bases, with 16 bases left in between. CDR3 DNA sequence: TGCGCCAGCAGCCAAGAGTGGAAGGGGCGGAGAAATCAGCCCCAGCATTTT. Protein sequence: CASSQEWKGRRNQPQHF.